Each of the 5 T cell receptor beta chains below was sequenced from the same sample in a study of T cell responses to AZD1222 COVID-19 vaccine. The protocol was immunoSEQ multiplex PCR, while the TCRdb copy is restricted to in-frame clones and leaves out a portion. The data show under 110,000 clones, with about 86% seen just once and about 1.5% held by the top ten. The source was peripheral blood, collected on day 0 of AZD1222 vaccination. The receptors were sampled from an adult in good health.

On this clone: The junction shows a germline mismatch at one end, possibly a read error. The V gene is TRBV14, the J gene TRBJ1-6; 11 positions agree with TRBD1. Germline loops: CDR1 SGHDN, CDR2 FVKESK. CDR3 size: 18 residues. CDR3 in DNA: TGTGCCAGCAGTCAAGACCACGGACAGGGGGCAGCTAATTCACCCCTCCACTTT. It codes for CASSQDHGQGAANSPLHF.

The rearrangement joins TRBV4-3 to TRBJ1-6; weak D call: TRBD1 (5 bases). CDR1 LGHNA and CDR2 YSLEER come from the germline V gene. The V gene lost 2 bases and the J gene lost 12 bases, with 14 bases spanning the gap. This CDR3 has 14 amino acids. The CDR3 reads CASSQTQGFQPLHF. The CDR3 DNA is TGCGCCAGCAGCCAAACGCAGGGATTTCAACCCCTCCACTTT.

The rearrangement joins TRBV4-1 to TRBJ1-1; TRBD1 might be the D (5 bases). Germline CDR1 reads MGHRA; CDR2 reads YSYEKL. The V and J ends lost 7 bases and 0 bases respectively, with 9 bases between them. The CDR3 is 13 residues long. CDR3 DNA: TGCGCCAGCACCGACAGATTGAACACTGAAGCTTTCTTT. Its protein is CASTDRLNTEAFF.

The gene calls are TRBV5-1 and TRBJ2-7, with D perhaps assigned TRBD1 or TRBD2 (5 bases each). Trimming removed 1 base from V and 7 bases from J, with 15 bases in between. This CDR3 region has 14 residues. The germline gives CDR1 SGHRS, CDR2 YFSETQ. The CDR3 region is CASSLRGGSGEQYF. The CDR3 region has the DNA TGCGCCAGCAGCTTGAGGGGCGGTTCGGGAGAGCAGTACTTC.

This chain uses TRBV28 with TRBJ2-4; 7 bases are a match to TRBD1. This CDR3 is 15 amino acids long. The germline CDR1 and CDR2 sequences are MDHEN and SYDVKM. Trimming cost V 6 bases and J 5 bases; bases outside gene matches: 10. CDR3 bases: TGTGCCAGCAGAACAACAGGGGATCCGGAAAACATTCAGTACTTC. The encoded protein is CASRTTGDPENIQYF.